These 18 T cell receptor beta chains originate from one sample sequenced in a study of T cells in Graves' hyperthyroidism and ophthalmopathy. Researchers amplified the TCR beta CDR3 regions from RNA transcripts. The HTBI set primed first-round TCR CDR3 RT-PCR. TCRdb reprocessed the multiplex PCR reads via MiXCR and lists one record per CDR3 protein. The sample includes 300,000 to 450,000 distinct CDR3 sequences, less than 20% seen only once; the top ten take 35% to 45%. Sequencing used blood. The origin of the receptors is a man younger than 30 with Graves' ophthalmopathy.

This clonotype has more than one count but fewer than ten. The rearrangement links TRBV10-3 to TRBJ2-2, with D possibly being TRBD1 (6 bases). Trimming cost V 6 bases and J 5 bases, with 10 bases left between them. CDR1 and CDR2 (germline): ENHRY, SYGVKD. The CDR3 totals 13 residues. The CDR3 spells CAISAGVTGELFF. The CDR3 bases are TGTGCCATCAGCGCAGGGGTTACCGGGGAGCTGTTTTTT.

The V gene is TRBV10-3, the J gene TRBJ2-1; no definite D call. This CDR3 has 15 amino acids. Per germline, CDR1 ENHRY and CDR2 SYGVKD. Trimming took 6 bases from V and 0 from J, leaving 12 bases between them. In DNA, the CDR3 is TGTGCCATCAGCCCCCCGGAGAACTCCTACAATGAGCAGTTCTTC. It specifies CAISPPENSYNEQFF.

This clonotype was picked up many times. This sequence joins TRBV6-1 and TRBJ2-7; D tentatively reads TRBD1 or TRBD2 (5 bases each). Germline CDR1 MNHNS, CDR2 SASEGT. The V and J ends lost 8 bases and 5 bases respectively, with 16 bases between them. This CDR3 spans 13 amino acids. CDR3 residues: CASEQVPGDEQYF. The CDR3, as DNA: TGTGCCAGCGAACAGGTCCCCGGGGACGAGCAGTACTTC.

This clonotype was detected ten times or more. The V gene is TRBV12-3 or TRBV12-4, the J gene TRBJ1-5, with D uncertain. Trimming shortened V by 5 bases and J by 0 bases, and 8 bases separated the two germline ends. The CDR3 is made up of 14 amino acids. CDR3: CASSEGDSNQPQHF. CDR3 nucleotides: TGTGCCAGCAGTGAGGGTGATAGCAATCAGCCCCAGCATTTT.

This clonotype was counted a few times. The rearrangement joins TRBV9 to TRBJ2-7; 11 bases agree with TRBD1. V was pared by 3 bases and J by 0 bases, with 5 bases of the junction left unmatched. Germline V gives CDR1 SGDLS, CDR2 YYNGEE. The CDR3 totals 16 residues. In DNA, the CDR3 is TGTGCCAGCAGCGGAACCGGGACAGGGGGCTCCTACGAGCAGTACTTC. It is translated as CASSGTGTGGSYEQYF.

This clonotype was found many times. The rearrangement uses TRBV5-1 and TRBJ2-3, with 11 bases matching TRBD2. The germline gives CDR1 SGHRS, CDR2 YFSETQ. V lost 1 base and J lost 2; bases outside the gene matches: 9. The CDR3 contains 18 residues. The CDR3 nucleotides are TGCGCCAGCAGCTTGATGGGTTCTAGCGGGGGGAACACAGATACGCAGTATTTT. Translated, it gives CASSLMGSSGGNTDTQYF.

This clonotype occurred a few times. The chain joins TRBV6-1 to TRBJ1-3; D is uncertain. This CDR3 has 16 residues. Germline-derived CDR1 and CDR2 are MNHNS and SASEGT. The V gene lost 6 bases and the J gene lost 2 bases, with 17 bases spanning the gap. CDR3 region: CASSQTTGWAGNTIYF. The CDR3 nucleotides are TGTGCCAGCAGCCAAACGACCGGCTGGGCTGGAAACACCATATATTTT.

This clonotype was counted many times. The chain has TRBV12-3 or TRBV12-4 and TRBJ2-7; D not resolved. V shed 5 bases and J shed 2 bases, with 10 bases lying between them. The CDR3 is made up of 13 amino acids. This CDR3 reads CASSTAGPYEQYF. The DNA for the CDR3 is TGTGCCAGCAGTACCGCAGGCCCCTACGAGCAGTACTTC.

The CDR3 loop is CASRTKTGGSNEQYF. DNA for the CDR3: TGTGCCAGCAGAACTAAGACAGGGGGATCGAACGAGCAGTACTTC. This chain connects TRBV27 to TRBJ2-7; 9 bases match TRBD1. J was trimmed by 5 bases and V by 6 bases; bases with no gene match: 11. CDR1 is MNHEY and CDR2 is SMNVEV in the germline V gene (reference sequence). The CDR3 has 15 residues.

This clonotype was counted at least ten times. This chain uses TRBV7-9 with TRBJ1-1; D is perhaps TRBD1 (6 bases). Looked up from germline, CDR1 is SEHNR and CDR2 is FQNEAQ (reference sequence). V was cut by 5 bases and J by 2 bases, with 12 bases left in between. CDR3 size: 14 residues. The CDR3 region is CASSARQVNTEAFF. For the CDR3, the DNA is TGTGCCAGCAGCGCCAGACAGGTTAACACTGAAGCTTTCTTT.

This clonotype showed up just a few times. The chain couples TRBV29-1 to TRBJ2-7, with D perhaps matching TRBD2 (7 bases). Germline CDR1 SQVTM, CDR2 ANQGSEA. The CDR3 sequence is 14 residues long. Trimming cost V 3 bases and J 0 bases, with 12 bases left between them. The CDR3 sequence: CSVEEGGSSYEQYF. The CDR3 coding sequence is TGCAGCGTTGAGGAGGGGGGGAGCTCCTACGAGCAGTACTTC.

The J gene is TRBJ2-2, the V gene TRBV7-6; tentative D call: TRBD1 (6 bases). The V end lost 5 bases, the J end lost 2 bases, and 12 bases lay between the germline ends. CDR1 SGHVS and CDR2 FNYEAQ come from the germline V gene. The CDR3 consists of 15 residues. CDR3 sequence (DNA): TGTGCCAGCAGCCGGATGGGGGCTAACACCGGGGAGCTGTTTTTT. Translation gives CASSRMGANTGELFF.

Many counts were recorded for this clonotype. This chain connects TRBV12-3 or TRBV12-4 to TRBJ1-2; a possible D gene is TRBD1 (6 bases). The CDR3 spans 15 residues. With 2 bases removed from V and 2 bases from J, the gap between germline ends came to 12 bases. CDR3 loop: CASSLLGGRNYGYTF. The CDR3 coding sequence is TGTGCCAGCAGTTTACTGGGGGGCAGGAACTATGGCTACACCTTC.

At least ten counts were recorded for this clonotype. The V and J genes are TRBV2 and TRBJ1-6, with D unresolved. The CDR3 runs 12 residues. V was pared by 7 bases and J by 6 bases, with 7 bases between. Per the germline V gene, CDR1 is SNHLY and CDR2 is FYNNEI. The CDR3 here is CASKSINSPLHF. CDR3 DNA: TGTGCCAGCAAAAGTATTAATTCACCCCTCCACTTT.

The gene calls are TRBV7-2 and TRBJ1-5, with D possibly TRBD1 on 6 matching bases. Per germline, CDR1 SGHTA and CDR2 FQGNSA. Trimming shortened V by 3 bases and J by 2 bases, and 14 bases separated the two germline ends. The CDR3 is made up of 16 amino acids. CDR3 coding DNA: TGTGCCAGCAGCTTGGGGGCCCGGGGAGGCAATCAGCCCCAGCATTTT. Translating gives CASSLGARGGNQPQHF. The whole variable domain, filled in from reference TRBV7-2 and TRBJ1-5, reads GAGVSQSPSNKVTEKGKDVELRCDPISGHTALYWYRQSLGQGLEFLIYFQGNSAPDKSGLPSDRFSAERTGGSVSTLTIQRTQQEDSAVYLCASSLGARGGNQPQHFGDGTRLSIL.

Only one count was recorded for this clonotype. The rearrangement uses TRBV7-8 and TRBJ1-1; D is unresolved. The CDR3 runs 13 residues. V was trimmed by 5 bases and J by 5 bases, leaving 12 bases between them. Germline CDR1 is SGHVS and CDR2 is FQNEAQ. The CDR3: CASSHGVRTEAFF. The CDR3 DNA follows: TGTGCCAGCAGCCATGGGGTGAGGACTGAAGCTTTCTTT.

This clonotype has a count of ten or more. The V gene is TRBV18, the J gene TRBJ2-2, with D perhaps matching TRBD1 (6 bases). V lost 6 bases and J lost 4, with 12 bases in between. This CDR3 has 14 residues. Germline V gene lookup returns CDR1 KGHSH and CDR2 LQKENI. The CDR3 region has the DNA TGTGCCAGCTCCCCCTCAGGGGCCACCGGGGAGCTGTTTTTT. Protein: CASSPSGATGELFF.

This clonotype was detected a few times. The chain is built from TRBV24-1 and TRBJ2-1; D ambiguous. Trimming stripped 8 bases from V and 2 bases from J, with 9 bases between. This CDR3 has 13 amino acids. The germline V gene has CDR1 KGHDR and CDR2 SFDVKD. CDR3 nucleotides: TGTGCCACCACTGAAGGCCCCTACAATGAGCAGTTCTTC. It is translated as CATTEGPYNEQFF.